This note documents a single T cell receptor (beta chain) sequence. In the PCR, 60 Vbeta and 13 Jbeta primers were used. Here immunoSEQ multiplex PCR was the method, and the copy in TCRdb shows in-frame clones only, minus some. The sample lists approximately 75,000 clones, 65% to 70% occurring once. The CDR3 covers 15 residues. V was trimmed by 10 bases and J by 1 base, leaving 16 bases between them. The germline CDR1 and CDR2 sequences are SEHNR and FQNEAQ (reference sequence). This sample is part of a study of cytomegalovirus exposure and HLA in healthy donors. J is TRBJ1-4 and V is TRBV7-9, with D hard to call. Sequencing used PBMCs. This TCR was recovered from a man in his forties in good health and CMV-seropositive. This CDR3 is CATSLGSGTNEKLFF. In DNA, the CDR3 is TGTGCCACCTCCCTGGGCAGTGGAACTAATGAAAAACTGTTTTTT.